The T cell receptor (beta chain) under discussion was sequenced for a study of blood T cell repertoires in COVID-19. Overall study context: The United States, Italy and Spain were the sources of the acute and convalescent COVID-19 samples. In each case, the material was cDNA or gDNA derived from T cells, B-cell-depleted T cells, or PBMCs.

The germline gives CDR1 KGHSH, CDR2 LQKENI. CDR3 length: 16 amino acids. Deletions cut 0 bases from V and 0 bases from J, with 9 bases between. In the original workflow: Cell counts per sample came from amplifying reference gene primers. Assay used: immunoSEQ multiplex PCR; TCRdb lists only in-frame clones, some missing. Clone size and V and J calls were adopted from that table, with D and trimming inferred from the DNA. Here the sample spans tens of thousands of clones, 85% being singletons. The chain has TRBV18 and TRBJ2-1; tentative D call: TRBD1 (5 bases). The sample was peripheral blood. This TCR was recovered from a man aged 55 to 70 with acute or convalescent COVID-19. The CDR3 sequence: CASSPPGRSSYNEQFF. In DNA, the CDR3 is TGTGCCAGCTCACCACCGGGGCGGAGCTCCTACAATGAGCAGTTCTTC.